The present TCR beta chain was sequenced within a study of CD8+ T cells in alopecia areata. The length of the CDR3 is 15 residues. V was trimmed by 6 bases and J by 0 bases, leaving 14 bases between them. Germline CDR1 and CDR2: SGHRS and YFSETQ. Following RNA extraction, reverse transcription yielded cDNA that acted as the sequencing template. Clones were read by immunoSEQ multiplex PCR, and TCRdb kept only the in-frame ones, dropping some. Here the sample spans 95,000 to 150,000 clones, 45% to 50% being singletons. Findings and caveats of the study: Researchers reported that TCR sharing among patients proved less clear than in mice, possibly HLA-linked.

Details on this clone: Antigen: not known.

This chain connects TRBV5-1 to TRBJ2-3; D is ambiguous. Sequenced material: NKG2D-low CD8+ T cells sorted from blood. The sequence was collected from a human donor with alopecia areata. CDR3 amino acids: CASTTTGTSTDTQYF. Here the CDR3 DNA reads TGCGCCAGCACCACGACGGGTACTAGCACAGATACGCAGTATTTT.